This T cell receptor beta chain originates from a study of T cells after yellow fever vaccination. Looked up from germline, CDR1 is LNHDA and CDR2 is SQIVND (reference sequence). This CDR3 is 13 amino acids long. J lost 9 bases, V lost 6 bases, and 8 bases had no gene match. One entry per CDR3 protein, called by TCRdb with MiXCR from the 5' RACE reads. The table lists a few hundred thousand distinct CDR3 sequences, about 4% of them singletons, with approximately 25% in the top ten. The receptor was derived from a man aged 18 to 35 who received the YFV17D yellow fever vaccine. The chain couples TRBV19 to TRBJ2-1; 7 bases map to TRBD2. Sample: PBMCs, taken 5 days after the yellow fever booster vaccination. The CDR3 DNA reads TGTGCCAGTAGGCTTGCGGGGAGGGTTGAGCAGTTCTTC. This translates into CASRLAGRVEQFF.